This TCR beta chain was identified during a study of somatic mutations in cytotoxic T cells in rheumatoid arthritis. The method was immunoSEQ multiplex PCR; TCRdb's version includes in-frame clones alone and lacks a portion of them. The sample gives about 11,000 clones, approximately 82% of which show up once; 7.5% to 9.5% is in the top ten. Trimming took 7 bases from V and 4 from J, leaving 13 bases between them. Germline values: CDR1 SGHVS, CDR2 FQNEAQ. This CDR3 has 13 amino acids. The study, taken as a whole, reports: Clonality of CD8+ cells rose with age in rheumatoid arthritis patients but not healthy controls.

A note on this clone: Its antigen is not identified.

Sequenced sample: CD8+ T cells sorted from blood. The source of this sequence is a woman aged 55-75 years with rheumatoid arthritis. This sequence joins TRBV7-8 and TRBJ1-1, with D possibly being TRBD1 (5 bases). CDR3 in DNA: TGTGCCAGCAAGTCTGGGGGACTCACTGAAGCTTTCTTT. Translating gives CASKSGGLTEAFF.